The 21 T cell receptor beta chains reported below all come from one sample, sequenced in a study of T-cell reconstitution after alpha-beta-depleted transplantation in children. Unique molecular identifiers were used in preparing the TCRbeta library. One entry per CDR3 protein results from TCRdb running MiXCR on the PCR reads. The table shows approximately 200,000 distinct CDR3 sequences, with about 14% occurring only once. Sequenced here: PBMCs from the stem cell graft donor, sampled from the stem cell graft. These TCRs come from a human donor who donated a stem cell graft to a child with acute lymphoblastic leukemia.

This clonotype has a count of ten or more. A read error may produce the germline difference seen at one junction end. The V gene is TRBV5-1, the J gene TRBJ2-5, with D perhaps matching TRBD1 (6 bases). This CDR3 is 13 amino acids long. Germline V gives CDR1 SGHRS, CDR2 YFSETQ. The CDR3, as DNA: TGTGCCAGCAGCTTAGGGGGACAAGAGACCCAGTACTTC. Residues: CASSLGGQETQYF.

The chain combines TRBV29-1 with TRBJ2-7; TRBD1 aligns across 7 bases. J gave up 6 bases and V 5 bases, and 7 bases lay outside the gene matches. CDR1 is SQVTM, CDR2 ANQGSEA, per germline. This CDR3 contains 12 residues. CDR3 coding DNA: TGCAGCGTTCTTCGAGGGGGCACCGAGCAGTACTTC. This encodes CSVLRGGTEQYF.

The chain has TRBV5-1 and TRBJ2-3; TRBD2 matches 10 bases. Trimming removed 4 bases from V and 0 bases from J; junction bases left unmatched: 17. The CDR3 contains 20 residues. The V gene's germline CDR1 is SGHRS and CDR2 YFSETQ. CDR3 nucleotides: TGCGCCAGCAGCATCTGGACTAGCGGCCTTGAGAGTTATAGCACAGATACGCAGTATTTT. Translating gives CASSIWTSGLESYSTDTQYF.

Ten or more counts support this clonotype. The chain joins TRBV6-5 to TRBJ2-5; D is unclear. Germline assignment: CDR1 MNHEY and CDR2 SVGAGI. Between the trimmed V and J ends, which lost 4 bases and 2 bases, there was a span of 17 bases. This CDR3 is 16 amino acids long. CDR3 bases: TGTGCCAGCAGTTCGCTGCGACGGAATTTACAAGAGACCCAGTACTTC. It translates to CASSSLRRNLQETQYF.

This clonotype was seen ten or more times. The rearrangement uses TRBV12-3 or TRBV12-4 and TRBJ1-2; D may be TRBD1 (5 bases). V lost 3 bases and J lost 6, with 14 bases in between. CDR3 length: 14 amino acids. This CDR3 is CASSLNREGHGYTF. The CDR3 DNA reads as TGTGCCAGCAGTTTGAATCGGGAGGGGCATGGCTACACCTTC.

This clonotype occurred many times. Here the CDR3 reads CASSLEGGRSAYGYTF. The CDR3 region has the DNA TGCGCCAGCAGCTTGGAGGGGGGGAGGTCGGCCTATGGCTACACCTTC. The genes are TRBV5-1 and TRBJ1-2; D possibly corresponds to TRBD1 (6 bases). Germline lookup yields CDR1 SGHRS and CDR2 YFSETQ. CDR3 length equals 16 residues. Deletions cut 0 bases from V and 4 bases from J, with 16 bases between.

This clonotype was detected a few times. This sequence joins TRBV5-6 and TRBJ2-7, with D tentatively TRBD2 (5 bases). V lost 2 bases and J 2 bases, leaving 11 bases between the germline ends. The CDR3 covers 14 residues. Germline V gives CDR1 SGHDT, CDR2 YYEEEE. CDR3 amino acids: CASSLMDFTYEQYF. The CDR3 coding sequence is TGTGCCAGCAGCTTAATGGACTTCACCTACGAGCAGTACTTC.

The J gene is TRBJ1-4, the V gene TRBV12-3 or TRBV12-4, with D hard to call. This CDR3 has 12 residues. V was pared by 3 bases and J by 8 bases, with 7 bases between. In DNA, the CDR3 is TGTGCCAGCAGTTTCGGGTCAGAAAAACTGTTTTTT. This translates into CASSFGSEKLFF.

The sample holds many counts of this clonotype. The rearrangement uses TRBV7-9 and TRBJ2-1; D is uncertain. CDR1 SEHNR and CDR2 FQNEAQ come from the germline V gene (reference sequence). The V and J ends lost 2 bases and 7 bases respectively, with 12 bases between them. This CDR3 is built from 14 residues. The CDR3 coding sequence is TGTGCCAGCAGCTTACCCTCCGCGAGGAATGAGCAGTTCTTC. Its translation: CASSLPSARNEQFF.

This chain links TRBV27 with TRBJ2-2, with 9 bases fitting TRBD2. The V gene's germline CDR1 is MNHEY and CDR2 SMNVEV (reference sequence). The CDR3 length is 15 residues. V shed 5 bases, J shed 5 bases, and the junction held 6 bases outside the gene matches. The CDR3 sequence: CASSRAGGSTGELFF. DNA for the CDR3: TGTGCCAGCAGTCGAGCGGGAGGATCTACCGGGGAGCTGTTTTTT.

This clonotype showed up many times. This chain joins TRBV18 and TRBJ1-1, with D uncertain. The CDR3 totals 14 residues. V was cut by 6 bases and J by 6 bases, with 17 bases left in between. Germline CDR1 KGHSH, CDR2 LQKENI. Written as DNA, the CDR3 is TGTGCCAGCTCCACCGTGGCAACCGGGGCTGAAGCTTTCTTT. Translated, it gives CASSTVATGAEAFF.

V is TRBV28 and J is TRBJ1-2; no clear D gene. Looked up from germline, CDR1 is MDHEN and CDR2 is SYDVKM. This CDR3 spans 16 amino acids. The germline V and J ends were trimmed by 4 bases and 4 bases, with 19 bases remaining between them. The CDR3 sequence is CASSSSLHDRAYGYTF. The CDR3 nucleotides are TGTGCCAGCAGTTCATCGTTACACGACCGCGCCTATGGCTACACCTTC.

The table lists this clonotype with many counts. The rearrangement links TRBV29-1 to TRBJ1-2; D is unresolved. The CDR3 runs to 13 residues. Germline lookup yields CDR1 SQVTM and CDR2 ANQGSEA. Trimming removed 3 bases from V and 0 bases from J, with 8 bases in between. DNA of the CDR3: TGCAGCGTTGAGGAGTTAGCTAACTATGGCTACACCTTC. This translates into CSVEELANYGYTF.

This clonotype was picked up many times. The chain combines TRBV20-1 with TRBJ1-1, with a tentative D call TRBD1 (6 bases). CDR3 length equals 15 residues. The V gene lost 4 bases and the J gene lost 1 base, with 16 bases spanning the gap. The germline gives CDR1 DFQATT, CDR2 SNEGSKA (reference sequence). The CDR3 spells CSANSLTGPNTEAFF. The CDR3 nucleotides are TGCAGTGCTAATTCCCTGACAGGCCCGAACACTGAAGCTTTCTTT.

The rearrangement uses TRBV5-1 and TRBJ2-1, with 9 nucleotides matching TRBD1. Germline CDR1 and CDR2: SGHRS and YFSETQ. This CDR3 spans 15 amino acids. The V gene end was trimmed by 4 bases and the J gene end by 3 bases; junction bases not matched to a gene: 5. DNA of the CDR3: TGCGCCAGCAGCCCTTGGGACAGGGACTACAATGAGCAGTTCTTC. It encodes CASSPWDRDYNEQFF.

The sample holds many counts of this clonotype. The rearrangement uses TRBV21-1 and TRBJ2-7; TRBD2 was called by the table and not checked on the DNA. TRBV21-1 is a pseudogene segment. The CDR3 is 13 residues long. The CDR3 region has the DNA TGTGCCAGGGGCCCAGGCGGGAACTACGAGCAGTACTTC. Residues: CARGPGGNYEQYF.

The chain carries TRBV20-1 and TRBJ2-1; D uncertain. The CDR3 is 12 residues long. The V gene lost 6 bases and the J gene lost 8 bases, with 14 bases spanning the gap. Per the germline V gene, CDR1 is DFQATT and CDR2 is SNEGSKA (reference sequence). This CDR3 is CSASTRTHEQFF. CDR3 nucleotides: TGCAGTGCGTCGACCAGAACCCATGAGCAGTTCTTC.

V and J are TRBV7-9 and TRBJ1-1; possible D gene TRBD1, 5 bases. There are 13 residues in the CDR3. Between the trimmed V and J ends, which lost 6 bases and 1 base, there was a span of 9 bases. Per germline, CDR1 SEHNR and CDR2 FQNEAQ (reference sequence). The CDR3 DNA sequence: TGTGCCAGCAGGACGCAGGGGAACACTGAAGCTTTCTTT. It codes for CASRTQGNTEAFF. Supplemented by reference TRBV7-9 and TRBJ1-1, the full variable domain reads DTGVSQNPRHKITKRGQNVTFRCDPISEHNRLYWYRQTLGQGPEFLTYFQNEAQLEKSRLLSDRFSAERPKGSFSTLEIQRTEQGDSAMYLCASRTQGNTEAFFGQGTRLTVV.

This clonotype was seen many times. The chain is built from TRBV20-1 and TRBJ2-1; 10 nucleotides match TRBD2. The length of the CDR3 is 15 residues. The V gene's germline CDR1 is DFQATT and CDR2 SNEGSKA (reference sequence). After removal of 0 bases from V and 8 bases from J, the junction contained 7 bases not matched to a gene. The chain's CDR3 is CSARDISGRAYEQFF. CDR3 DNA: TGCAGTGCTAGAGATATAAGCGGGAGGGCCTATGAGCAGTTCTTC.

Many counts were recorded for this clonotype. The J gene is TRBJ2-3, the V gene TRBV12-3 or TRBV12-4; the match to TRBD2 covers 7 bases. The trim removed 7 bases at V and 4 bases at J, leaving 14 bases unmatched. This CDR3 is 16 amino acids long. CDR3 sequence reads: CASKGLAGDRADTQYF. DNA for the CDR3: TGTGCCAGCAAGGGACTCGCGGGAGATAGGGCAGATACGCAGTATTTT.

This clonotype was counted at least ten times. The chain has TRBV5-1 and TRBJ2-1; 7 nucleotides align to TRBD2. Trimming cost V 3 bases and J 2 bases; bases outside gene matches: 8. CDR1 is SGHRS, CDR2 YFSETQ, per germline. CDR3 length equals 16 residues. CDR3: CASSSMVAGAYNEQFF. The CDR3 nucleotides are TGCGCCAGCAGCTCGATGGTGGCGGGAGCCTACAATGAGCAGTTCTTC.